Listed below are T cell receptor beta chains from one sample, sequenced in a study of blood T cell repertoires in COVID-19. Profiling relied on immunoSEQ multiplex PCR, and the TCRdb table lists in-frame clones only, not all of them. The repertoire holds 450,000 or so clones, with about 91% as singletons. Material for sequencing was peripheral blood. These receptor sequences come from a middle-aged woman with COVID-19, enrolled during active disease. The CDR3 runs from the conserved cysteine through the conserved F or W. The D gene is left open where the match is weak. Not every row has a clone size; where given, it reads once, few, many or a size class.

J: TRBJ1-1
D: .
size: .
V: TRBV12-3/TRBV12-4
DNA: TGTGCCAGCAGTTTAAGGGGCCTTGAAGCTTTCTTT
CDR3: CASSLRGLEAFF

J: TRBJ1-2
D: .
size: .
V: TRBV5-6
DNA: TGTGCCAGCAGCTACCGTCGGAATCTGGGCGACTATGGCTACACCTTC
CDR3: CASSYRRNLGDYGYTF

J: TRBJ2-7
D: .
size: .
V: TRBV24-1
DNA: TGTGCCACCTCTTTGGGGCACGAGCAGTACTTC
CDR3: CATSLGHEQYF

J: TRBJ2-5
D: TRBD2
size: .
V: TRBV24-1
DNA: TGTGCCACCAGTGACCCGGGGGGGGGACTTGAGACCCAGTACTTC
CDR3: CATSDPGGGLETQYF

J: TRBJ2-3
D: .
size: .
V: TRBV7-3
DNA: TGTGCCAGCAGCTCCCCCAGCCTTCGGGGGTCAGATACGCAGTATTTT
CDR3: CASSSPSLRGSDTQYF

J: TRBJ2-7
D: TRBD1
size: .
V: TRBV6-2/TRBV6-3
DNA: TGTGCCAGCACCCCGCACAGGGGTTCTCAGTACTTC
CDR3: CASTPHRGSQYF

J: TRBJ2-7
D: .
size: .
V: TRBV6-5
DNA: TGTGCCAGCAGGCTGACAGGTACCTCCTACGAGCAGTACTTC
CDR3: CASRLTGTSYEQYF

J: TRBJ2-1
D: .
size: .
V: TRBV28
DNA: TGTGCCAGCAATCCGATGGGGGCACAAGGAAGGAATGAGCAGTTCTTC
CDR3: CASNPMGAQGRNEQFF

J: TRBJ2-4
D: .
size: .
V: TRBV28
DNA: TGTGCCAGCAGTCCTCCCGTCTCCTCAGCCAAAAACATTCAGTACTTC
CDR3: CASSPPVSSAKNIQYF

J: TRBJ1-3
D: .
size: few
V: TRBV28
DNA: TGTGCCAGCAGTCGCCCAGGGGCCTGGAGAGGAAACACCATATATTTT
CDR3: CASSRPGAWRGNTIYF

J: TRBJ1-4
D: .
size: .
V: TRBV28
DNA: TGTGCCAGCAGTTTACCCACAGGGCCGGCAGTTTTT
CDR3: CASSLPTGPAVF

J: TRBJ1-4
D: .
size: .
V: TRBV4-1
DNA: TGCGCCAGCAGCCAAGGTGCTGGGGGCAATGAAAAACTGTTTTTT
CDR3: CASSQGAGGNEKLFF

J: TRBJ1-3
D: .
size: .
V: TRBV28
DNA: TGTGCCAGCAGTTTAAGGGTCGGACTCTCTGGAAACACCATATATTTT
CDR3: CASSLRVGLSGNTIYF

J: TRBJ1-5
D: .
size: .
V: TRBV18
DNA: TGTGCCAGCTCAAATATTCAGGGAGGGCAGCCCCAGCATTTT
CDR3: CASSNIQGGQPQHF

J: TRBJ1-2
D: TRBD1
size: .
V: TRBV9
DNA: TGTGCCAGCAGCGTAGACGGGACAGGGGGCGCGATAGGTGGCTACACCTTC
CDR3: CASSVDGTGGAIGGYTF

J: TRBJ2-1
D: TRBD2
size: .
V: TRBV7-8
DNA: TGTGCCAGCAGCCCGGGTTTGGCACGGACTAGCGGGATTGTCTCCTACAATGAGCAGTTCTTC
CDR3: CASSPGLARTSGIVSYNEQFF

J: TRBJ1-5
D: TRBD1
size: .
V: TRBV28
DNA: TGTGCCAGCAGCCATAAAGGGACAGGCGCTATGTGGCCCCAGCATTTT
CDR3: CASSHKGTGAMWPQHF

J: TRBJ1-4
D: .
size: .
V: TRBV11-1
DNA: TGTGCCAGCAGCCGGACGGGGGAGGATGAAAAACTGTTTTTT
CDR3: CASSRTGEDEKLFF

J: TRBJ2-5
D: .
size: .
V: TRBV4-3
DNA: TGCGCCAGCAGCCAAGATATGGCAGTCCAAGAGACCCAGTACTTC
CDR3: CASSQDMAVQETQYF

J: TRBJ1-5
D: .
size: .
V: TRBV28
DNA: TGTGCCAGCAGTCCTGGGACAAGTAGCAATCAGCCCCAGCATTTT
CDR3: CASSPGTSSNQPQHF

J: TRBJ1-2
D: .
size: .
V: TRBV18
DNA: TGTGCCAGCTCACCCTCGGGTCAGAACTATGGCTACACCTTC
CDR3: CASSPSGQNYGYTF

J: TRBJ1-6
D: TRBD1
size: once
V: TRBV5-6
DNA: TGTGCCAGCAGCGTAAGAACCGGGACAGAGAATTCACCCCTCCACTTT
CDR3: CASSVRTGTENSPLHF

J: TRBJ2-7
D: .
size: .
V: TRBV9
DNA: TGTGCCAGCAGCCCGTTCGCACAGGGAAAAAGCTACGAGCAGTACTTC
CDR3: CASSPFAQGKSYEQYF

J: TRBJ1-2
D: .
size: .
V: TRBV30
DNA: TGTGCCTGGAATGGGGAGCCTAACTATGGCTACACCTTC
CDR3: CAWNGEPNYGYTF

J: TRBJ1-2
D: .
size: .
V: TRBV5-8
DNA: TGTGCCAGCAGCTTGGATGGCTCGGGGTATGGCTACACCTTC
CDR3: CASSLDGSGYGYTF

J: TRBJ2-5
D: .
size: .
V: TRBV5-1
DNA: TGCGCCAGCAGCTTGAAGGGGGATTGGCAAGAGACCCAGTACTTC
CDR3: CASSLKGDWQETQYF

J: TRBJ2-1
D: TRBD2
size: .
V: TRBV11-3
DNA: TGTGCCAGCAGCGCGTCTAGCGGGGGGGAGAATGAGCAGTTCTTC
CDR3: CASSASSGGENEQFF

J: TRBJ1-1
D: .
size: .
V: TRBV5-1
DNA: TGCGCCAGCAGCTTGGGACAGCGTGAAGCTTTCTTT
CDR3: CASSLGQREAFF

J: TRBJ1-1
D: TRBD1
size: .
V: TRBV19
DNA: TGTGCCAGTAGTACCCACAGGGGAGGCACTGAAGCTTTCTTT
CDR3: CASSTHRGGTEAFF

J: TRBJ1-2
D: .
size: .
V: TRBV12-3/TRBV12-4
DNA: TGTGCCAGCAGTTTAAGGGGGGGCTACACCTTC
CDR3: CASSLRGGYTF

J: TRBJ2-7
D: .
size: .
V: TRBV30
DNA: TGTGCCTGGAGTGTCATCGGGATAACCTACGAGCAGTACTTC
CDR3: CAWSVIGITYEQYF

J: TRBJ1-4
D: .
size: .
V: TRBV28
DNA: TGTGCCAGCAGTTTATGGTCGGGGTATGAAAAACTGTTTTTT
CDR3: CASSLWSGYEKLFF

J: TRBJ1-2
D: TRBD1
size: .
V: TRBV9
DNA: TGTGCCAGCAGCTACGGGACAGCCTCTGGCTACACCTTC
CDR3: CASSYGTASGYTF

J: TRBJ2-1
D: TRBD2
size: .
V: TRBV11-3
DNA: TGTGCCAGCAGCTTAGTACTAGCGGGGGTATACAATGAGCAGTTCTTC
CDR3: CASSLVLAGVYNEQFF

J: TRBJ1-6
D: .
size: .
V: TRBV21-1
DNA: TGTGCCAGCAGCGAACAGGGGTATAATTCACCCCTCCACTTT
CDR3: CASSEQGYNSPLHF

J: TRBJ1-2
D: .
size: .
V: TRBV19
DNA: TGTGCCAGTAGTATGGGCCACAGGACCCCAAACTATGGCTACACCTTC
CDR3: CASSMGHRTPNYGYTF

J: TRBJ1-2
D: .
size: .
V: TRBV29-1
DNA: TGCAGCGTCCCACAGGGAAATTATGGCTACACCTTC
CDR3: CSVPQGNYGYTF

J: TRBJ1-1
D: .
size: .
V: TRBV28
DNA: TGTGCCAGCAATCAAGGGGCACTGGGAGCTTTCTTT
CDR3: CASNQGALGAFF

J: TRBJ1-2
D: .
size: .
V: TRBV18
DNA: TGTGCCAGCTCACTTACCGGGACAAACTATGGCTACACCTTC
CDR3: CASSLTGTNYGYTF

J: TRBJ1-5
D: TRBD1
size: .
V: TRBV5-6
DNA: TGTGCCAGCAGCTCCAACAGGGGCTATAGCAATCAGCCCCAGCATTTT
CDR3: CASSSNRGYSNQPQHF

J: TRBJ1-2
D: .
size: .
V: TRBV6-5
DNA: TGTGCCAGCAGTTACGACAGACGTGGGGGCTACACCTTC
CDR3: CASSYDRRGGYTF

J: TRBJ1-6
D: TRBD1
size: .
V: TRBV5-4
DNA: TGTGCCAGCAGCTTGGAAGGGGACAGGGGGCGCGTTTCACCCCTCCACTTT
CDR3: CASSLEGDRGRVSPLHF

J: TRBJ1-1
D: .
size: .
V: TRBV18
DNA: TGTGCCAGCTCACCGGCAGGGGCGGTCGCTGAAGCTTTCTTT
CDR3: CASSPAGAVAEAFF

J: TRBJ1-2
D: TRBD1
size: .
V: TRBV18
DNA: TGTGCCAGCTCACCACCAGTAGGGACAGCTAACTATGGCTACACCTTC
CDR3: CASSPPVGTANYGYTF

J: TRBJ2-1
D: TRBD1
size: once
V: TRBV5-1
DNA: TGCGCCAGCATCTTGGGACAGGGGACCTACAATGAGCAGTTCTTC
CDR3: CASILGQGTYNEQFF

J: TRBJ2-7
D: TRBD2
size: .
V: TRBV30
DNA: TGTGCCTGGAGTCCTAGGGTAGCGGGAGGAATTTACGAGCAGTACTTC
CDR3: CAWSPRVAGGIYEQYF

J: TRBJ2-5
D: .
size: .
V: TRBV7-2
DNA: TGTGCCAGCAGCTTAGGCCAAAGAATCCGGGAGACCCAGTACTTC
CDR3: CASSLGQRIRETQYF

J: TRBJ1-1
D: TRBD1
size: .
V: TRBV7-9
DNA: TGTGCCAGCAGCCCCTTCGGTCGGACAGGGAAAGTGAACACTGAAGCTTTCTTT
CDR3: CASSPFGRTGKVNTEAFF

J: TRBJ2-1
D: TRBD2
size: .
V: TRBV4-1
DNA: TGCGCCAGCAGCCACTCATTAGGGTTACTAGCGGGGGGCTACAATGAGCAGTTCTTC
CDR3: CASSHSLGLLAGGYNEQFF

J: TRBJ2-3
D: TRBD2
size: .
V: TRBV19
DNA: TGTGCCAGTAGTATTATCGGGAGGACTGATACGCAGTATTTT
CDR3: CASSIIGRTDTQYF

J: TRBJ2-2
D: .
size: .
V: TRBV28
DNA: TGTGCCAGCAGCATCGACAAGAGGGCCGGGGAGCTGTTTTTT
CDR3: CASSIDKRAGELFF

J: TRBJ2-3
D: .
size: few
V: TRBV19
DNA: TGTGCCAGTAGTATAGATCAGTGGGGGCGGACAGATACGCAGTATTTT
CDR3: CASSIDQWGRTDTQYF